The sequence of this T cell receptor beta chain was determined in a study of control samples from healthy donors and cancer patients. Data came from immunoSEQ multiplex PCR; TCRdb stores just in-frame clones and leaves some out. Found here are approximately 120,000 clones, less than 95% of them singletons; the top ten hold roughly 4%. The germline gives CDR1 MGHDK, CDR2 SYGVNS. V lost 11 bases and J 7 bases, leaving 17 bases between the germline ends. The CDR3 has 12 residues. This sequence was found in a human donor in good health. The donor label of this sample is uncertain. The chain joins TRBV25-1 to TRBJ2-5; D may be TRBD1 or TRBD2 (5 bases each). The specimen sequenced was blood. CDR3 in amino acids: CASQWGFGTQYF. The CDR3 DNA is TGTGCCTCCCAGTGGGGGTTTGGGACCCAGTACTTC.